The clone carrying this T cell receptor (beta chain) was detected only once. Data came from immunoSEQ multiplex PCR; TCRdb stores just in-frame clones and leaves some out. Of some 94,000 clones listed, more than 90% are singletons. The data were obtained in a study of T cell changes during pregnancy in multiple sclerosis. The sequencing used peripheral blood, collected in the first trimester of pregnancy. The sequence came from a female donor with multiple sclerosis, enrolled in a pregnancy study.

In DNA form, the CDR3 reads TGTGCCAGCAGCTTAGTGGGGAGGACAGGGCTGGATACCTACAATGAGCAGTTCTTC. The encoded protein is CASSLVGRTGLDTYNEQFF. The V gene is TRBV7-9, the J gene TRBJ2-1, with 8 bases lining up with TRBD1. Looked up from germline, CDR1 is SEHNR and CDR2 is FQNEAQ (reference sequence). The CDR3 has 19 amino acids. V trimming: 1 base; J trimming: 2 bases; junction bases outside the gene matches: 13.